This T cell receptor (beta chain) was captured in a study of cytomegalovirus exposure and HLA in healthy donors. Study results and limitations: Previous analysis showed most TCR beta V segments were productive about 87% or about 30% of the time. Most subjects' HLA-A and HLA-B alleles were reportedly predicted from TCR beta sequences. The classifier, whose performance was assessed in both the original and validation cohorts, reportedly diagnosed cytomegalovirus status with high specificity and sensitivity. HLA alleles were associated with 15,000 to 20,000 TCR beta sequences in a later analysis at 0.05 false discovery rate.

Germline V CDR1 and CDR2: MGHRA, YSYEKL. This CDR3 comprises 16 residues. This clone was observed a handful of times. Its antigen remains unknown. One end of the junction fails to match germline, which may point to a read error. The PCR ran on 60 Vbeta and 13 Jbeta primers. Profiling relied on immunoSEQ multiplex PCR, and the TCRdb table lists in-frame clones only, not all of them. The repertoire has 97,000 or so clones, around 10% of them found once; the top ten carry around 4.9%. The origin of this receptor is a man in his forties or fifties in good health and CMV-seropositive. The sample was PBMCs. The chain links TRBV4-1 to TRBJ2-5; tentatively, D is TRBD1 (6 bases). The DNA for the CDR3 is TGCGCCAGCAGCCAAGGGTTCAACAGGGACCAGGAGACCCAGTACTTC. Its translation: CASSQGFNRDQETQYF.